Detailed here is one TCR beta chain. Its target is not known. The data were obtained in a study of shared clonotypes between healthy human individuals. CDR1 is MNHEY and CDR2 is SVGAGI in the germline V gene. The CDR3 spans 15 residues. The ends were cut back, 4 bases at V and 6 bases at J, with 18 bases in the middle. Study-level results: Sharing of clonotypes among donors was expected to vary with sequencing depth. Non-shared clonotypes were found to have lower generation probabilities than the clonotypes that were shared by all four of the sorted-subset donors.

The sorted-subset replicate PCRs were given 150 to 200 ng DNA, which is 25,000 to 35,000 T cell genomes. Sequencing used immunoSEQ multiplex PCR; TCRdb keeps in-frame clones, though not all of them. The data contain about 120,000 clones, more than 65% of them singletons. The sequence was collected from a woman younger than 45 in good health. The genes are TRBV6-5 and TRBJ1-2; D perhaps matches TRBD1 (5 bases). Material for sequencing was memory CD8+ T cells sorted from blood. The subset: CD45RO+ cells pooled with CCR7-negative TemRA cells. Written as DNA, the CDR3 is TGTGCCAGCAGTTTGACCGAGGGGATCGTGGATGGCTACACCTTC. Translation gives CASSLTEGIVDGYTF.